Below, one T cell receptor (beta chain) is given with its context. Its antigen remains unidentified. This sample was taken from a study of shared clonotypes between healthy human individuals. Findings and caveats of the study: About 5% was the fraction of naive CD4 clonotypes found shared across a few donors. Against clonotypes common to all four donors, non-shared ones had lower generation probabilities.

The donors were all Caucasian adults (living in Nashville, Tennessee). Template for every sorted-subset replicate PCR totaled about 200 ng DNA, 30,000 to 35,000 T cell genomes. Sequenced by immunoSEQ multiplex PCR; TCRdb stores in-frame clones only, minus some. The sample carries about 960,000 clones, approximately 80% recorded once. The clonotype originates from a man aged 18 to 30 in good health. Sample: memory CD4+ T cells sorted from blood. Subset indicated: CD45RA-negative fraction.

This CDR3 reads CASSRTGGWYEQYF. The CDR3, as DNA: TGTGCCAGCAGTCGGACAGGGGGGTGGTACGAGCAGTACTTC. The chain has TRBV27 and TRBJ2-7, with 10 bases fitting TRBD1. Looked up from germline, CDR1 is MNHEY and CDR2 is SMNVEV (reference sequence). This CDR3 contains 14 residues. The V and J ends lost 5 bases and 4 bases, in that order; junction bases with no gene match: 5.